What follows is one TCR beta chain and its context. The CDR3 runs 15 residues. V gave up 6 bases and J gave up 4 bases; unmatched junction bases: 10. Germline assignment: CDR1 MNHNS and CDR2 SASEGT. This specimen comes from a study of blood T cell repertoires in COVID-19. Across the study: COVID-19 samples, acute and convalescent, were from the United States, Italy and Spain. T cells, B-cell-depleted T cells, or PBMCs supplied cDNA or gDNA.

A Seattle source enrolled patients during active infection and followed them longitudinally. Authors' methods: Estimation of nucleated cell counts was performed using reference gene primer amplification. Profiled with immunoSEQ multiplex PCR; TCRdb holds only in-frame clones, not every one. The DNA gave D and trimming, while V, J and clone size come from that table. The sample consists of a few hundred thousand clones, roughly four fifths of them appearing once. Material for sequencing was peripheral blood. This chain joins TRBV6-1 and TRBJ1-2, with 8 bases aligning to TRBD1. The receptor comes from a woman over 75 with COVID-19, enrolled during active disease. The CDR3 DNA is TGTGCCAGCAGCAACATGGACAGGGTGTCCTATGGCTACACCTTC. It translates to CASSNMDRVSYGYTF.